This T cell receptor (beta chain) originates from a study of blood T cell repertoires in COVID-19 (dated by TCRdb to the early 2020s). In terms of the full investigation: Samples from collaborators originated in the United States, Italy and Spain and spanned both the acute and convalescent phases of COVID-19. The sample metadata nearly always contained a de-identified subject ID, COVID-19 status, age in years and sex. Samples came from the ongoing ImmuneRACE study (first 160 participants) plus 1,254 subjects from 6 global collaborators. Where available, HLA class I and class II types were obtained from metadata supplied by the sample provider rather than from assay-based typing. Deeply sampled blood TCRbeta repertoires from subjects exposed to, actively infected with, or recovered from COVID-19 were included in the dataset. A freely available public database, intended as a resource for researchers studying the immune response to SARS-CoV-2, is where the repertoires were released. The material from the prospective study consisted of cDNA or gDNA derived from T cells, B-cell-depleted T cells, or PBMCs. Broader findings and caveats from the paper: The quantity of clinical and demographic metadata differed by source and by participant and was supplied without curation.

Remarks on this clone: It has no known antigen specificity. Base qualities are not recorded, but no much larger clone differs from it by a single base.

Whole blood was collected in K2EDTA tubes by collaborating institutions according to the institutions' own protocols. For TCRbeta analysis, collaborator samples were shipped as frozen whole blood, as isolated PBMCs, or as DNA extracted from either sample type. The immunoSEQ Assay, a bias-controlled multiplex PCR, was used to amplify TCRbeta CDR3 regions from genomic DNA. Under the source paper's analysis protocol: The number of nucleated cells in each sample was estimated by amplification of reference gene primers within the assay. To quantify the absolute abundance of each unique TCRbeta CDR3 rearrangement, sequence reads were collapsed and filtered. For each sample, productive Simpson clonality was calculated as the square root of Simpson's diversity index across productive rearrangements. TCRdb provides this immuneACCESS table in a form limited to in-frame rearrangements. Some clones are lacking; in checked studies, under half of them reflect an unresolved V gene, and why the rest are absent is not known. Clone size and V and J calls were adopted from that table, with D and trimming inferred from the DNA. The sample table lists 99,000 or so clones, approximately 76% of them with a count of one. Just under 20% of the sample lies in the top ten.

The germline V and J ends show losses of 0 bases and 8 bases respectively, and no gene match explains 3 bases of the junction. Counted from cysteine to phenylalanine, this CDR3 has 15 amino acids. Solely the CDR3 DNA is kept, with 45 bases framed from the first base. The germline V gene encodes CDR1 SGHDN and CDR2 FVKESK. Specimen: peripheral blood. This sequence was found in a woman in her seventies with acute or convalescent COVID-19. This chain joins TRBV14 to TRBJ1-6; 8 bases in between match TRBD1. The DNA sequence follows: TGTGCCAGCAGCCAAGATCCCAGGGGGCATTCACCCCTCCACTTT. Translated, it gives CASSQDPRGHSPLHF.